This T cell receptor (beta chain) was identified in a study of cytomegalovirus exposure and HLA in healthy donors. Whole-study context: An early release of data contained 75 million to 100 million unique TCRs, which came from HLA-typed donors.

With 60 Vbeta and 13 Jbeta primers, the PCR was carried out. Using immunoSEQ multiplex PCR, the repertoire was profiled, and TCRdb retains in-frame clones only, with some absent. The table shows 150,000 to 200,000 clones, with over 70% occurring only once. There were likely unrecorded immune exposures, though donors were nominally healthy when sampled. Study-level points and caveats: Serostatus for CMV was the only available immune exposure information. An analysis done earlier found most TCR beta V segments productive about 90% or about 30% of the time.

Germline V lookup: CDR1 SGHRS, CDR2 YFSETQ. The CDR3 is 15 residues long. V was pared by 0 bases and J by 6 bases, with 7 bases of the junction left unmatched. Comments on this clone: Its matching antigen is unknown.

The chain combines TRBV5-1 with TRBJ2-7; the match to TRBD1 covers 9 bases. This clonotype originated in a male donor in good health and CMV-seronegative. Sequencing input: PBMCs. The CDR3: CASSLAGTGQSEQYF. CDR3 DNA sequence: TGCGCCAGCAGCTTGGCCGGGACAGGGCAGAGCGAGCAGTACTTC.